This T cell receptor (beta chain) comes out of a study of shared clonotypes between healthy human individuals. Trimming took off 0 bases at V and 1 base at J, with 13 bases between the two ends. Germline assignment: CDR1 SGHRS and CDR2 YFSETQ. CDR3 length equals 17 residues. Repertoires were generated with immunoSEQ multiplex PCR, while TCRdb's copy carries only in-frame clones and drops some. Among 2 million to 2.5 million clones, more than 80% were seen once, and the ten largest hold under 0.45%. The clonotype comes from a man between 18 and 35 years old in good health. Some clones in this sample may be carry-over from other donors' samples. Sequencing used naive CD4+ T cells from PBMCs. Subset given: CD45RA+ positively selected. The rearrangement joins TRBV5-1 to TRBJ2-2; TRBD1 might be the D (6 bases). CDR3 DNA sequence: TGCGCCAGCAGCTTGGGCCCTCAACAGGGGAACACCGGGGAGCTGTTTTTT. Translated, it gives CASSLGPQQGNTGELFF. Based on the CDR3 plus reference TRBV5-1 and TRBJ2-2, the full variable domain is KAGVTQTPRYLIKTRGQQVTLSCSPISGHRSVSWYQQTPGQGLQFLFEYFSETQRNKGNFPGRFSGRQFSNSRSEMNVSTLELGDSALYLCASSLGPQQGNTGELFFGEGSRLTVL.